This record concerns one T cell receptor beta chain sequence. The antigen is unknown. This entry comes from a study of blood T cells in healthy people across ages. Findings of the study overall: Naive T cell percentage showed a strong correlation with the diversity of TCR beta.

Combining a sample-barcoded 5' primer with a J-beta primer mix, a second PCR ran for about 6 to 11 cycles. TCRdb passed the 5' RACE reads through MiXCR, listing each CDR3 protein once. The table includes about 640,000 distinct CDR3 sequences, approximately 30% detected once. Germline V gives CDR1 LGHNA, CDR2 YNFKEQ. The CDR3 loop spans 13 amino acids. The V end lost 0 bases, the J end lost 2 bases, and 1 base lay between the germline ends. A minimum of 7 million PBMCs was isolated per sample. This clonotype originated in an elderly woman in good health. This rearrangement joins TRBV4-2 to TRBJ2-2; no reliable D call. Sequencing used blood. CDR3 coding DNA: TGTGCCAGCAGCCAAGAAAACACCGGGGAGCTGTTTTTT. Amino acid sequence: CASSQENTGELFF.